The TCR beta chain under discussion was sequenced for a study of T cells in Graves' hyperthyroidism and ophthalmopathy (dated by TCRdb to the late 2010s). For the study in its entirety: Peripheral blood samples were taken at initial diagnosis, before any treatment was given. The paper reports TCR Vbeta CDR3 sequencing of some 140 peripheral blood samples: some 41 ophthalmopathy, fewer than 80 hyperthyroidism and around 17 progressor patients. For training and testing, the 100 or so patients in the discovery cohort were randomly divided in a 7:3 ratio. A discovery cohort of roughly 100 patients, 43 with Graves' ophthalmopathy and more than 55 with stable Graves' hyperthyroidism, was used to find distinguishing TCR V-J signatures. Prospective prediction of ophthalmopathy was tested in an independent validation cohort consisting of fewer than 20 hyperthyroidism patients and some 17 patients who later progressed to ophthalmopathy. Following sampling, methimazole starting at 30 mg daily was given to hyperthyroidism patients, and high-dose intravenous methylprednisolone was given to ophthalmopathy patients. In addition, the study compared T-cell repertoires in thyroid tissue and in blood from five or six Graves' hyperthyroidism patients.

Inclusive of the bounding cysteine and phenylalanine, the CDR3 is 15 residues long. The kept DNA is CDR3 alone, 45 bases in frame from the first base. Trimmed from V: 1 base; trimmed from J: 4 bases; junction bases lacking a gene match: 5. The germline V gene sets CDR1 to SGHTA and CDR2 to FQGNSA. Stable Graves' hyperthyroidism was defined as the absence of progression to ophthalmopathy over 18 months of follow-up. The hyperthyroidism patients were between 18 and 65 years old and newly diagnosed, with a disease duration of less than 2 months. Patients with uncontrolled infections, other autoimmune diseases, pregnancy or lactation were excluded. Diagnoses were based on clinical symptoms, serum thyroxine and TRAb, thyroid ultrasound and orbital computed tomography. PBMCs were isolated from approximately 10 ml of fresh peripheral blood by Ficoll-Paque density gradient centrifugation. Trizol reagent was used to extract total RNA, and RNA quality was then checked on an Agilent 2100 Bioanalyzer.

The TCR beta CDR3 regions were amplified from RNA transcripts. For the first round of RT-PCR on the TCR CDR3, the HTBI primer set was used together with the Qiagen OneStep RT-PCR kit. The libraries were constructed in a second round of multiplex PCR and then size-selected and purified. Libraries were sequenced paired-end with 100 bp reads on an Illumina HiSeq2000. Per the original workflow: SOAPnuke was used to process the raw data, removing reads that contained adapters or uncalled bases, had a mean Phred below 15, or lacked an exact match to the constant primer or identifier. COPE v1.2.5 was used to merge high-quality paired reads, and clonotypes were defined as unique nucleotide sequences. MiTCR v1.1 was used to align clonotypes to the IMGT TRBV, TRBD and TRBJ reference segments. Only V-J combinations with frequency above 0.0001, covering roughly 99% of repertoires, were analysed. A TCS score was defined as the ratio of F50 (clonal expansion) to E x V (chaos), with BLOSUM62-based TCRdist applied between CDR3 peptides within each V-J. Welch's t-statistics and random forest reduced some 510 V-J features to 13, which were used in a naive Bayes classifier (R e1071). The Morisita-Horn index was used to measure how similar the thyroid and blood repertoires were. TCRdb reran the public reads through fastp at Q25 and MiXCR, keeping productive beta chains. Rows are unified per CDR3 protein, each entry keeping the most common DNA and genes. Here the V and J calls rest on TCRdb's processing, not on the authors' analysis. Across this sample there are over 700,000 distinct CDR3 sequences, with over 35% seen only once. The top ten hold 8.9% of the sample.

A remark on this clonotype: The antigen it binds to is not known. Base qualities are not recorded, but no much larger clone differs from it by a single base.

General study outcomes and caveats: No statistical method was used to fix the sample size in advance, and group allocation was not hidden from the investigators. In cross-validation, a model built on a 13 V-J signature told ophthalmopathy apart from stable hyperthyroidism with approximately 90% sensitivity and roughly 82% specificity, and in testing the same model reached 80%/75%. Blood samples also contained most of the expanded thyroid clonotypes (frequency above 0.001), which suggests that blood repertoires may reflect thyroid immune responses. In validation, the model predicted progression to ophthalmopathy with approximately 71% sensitivity and less than 80% specificity, a median of 6.5 months before onset.

This clonotype was sampled from a man aged 18 to 30 with Graves' hyperthyroidism. Sample: blood. This sequence uses TRBV7-2 and TRBJ2-7, with 9 central nucleotides matching TRBD1. The nucleotide sequence is given as TGTGCCAGCAGCTTAGACCCGGGACAGGGTTACGAGCAGTACTTC. Its amino acids are CASSLDPGQGYEQYF.